The text below deals with one T cell receptor (beta chain). The data were obtained in a study of blood T cell repertoires in COVID-19. For the study at large: Nucleic acid was either cDNA or gDNA, and it came from T cells, B-cell-depleted T cells, or PBMCs.

In the original workflow: It was from reference gene primer amplification that nucleated cell counts were estimated. Using immunoSEQ multiplex PCR, the repertoire was profiled, and TCRdb retains in-frame clones only, with some absent. That table is the source of V, J and clone size, and D and trimming were worked out from the DNA. Of about 92,000 clones in the sample, around 88% were seen once. V shed 0 bases and J 10 bases; nucleotides not matched to a gene: 12. This CDR3 is 16 amino acids long. CDR1 is LNHDA, CDR2 SQIVND, per germline (reference sequence). The clonotype originates from a woman aged 55-75 years with COVID-19, enrolled during active disease. The V and J genes are TRBV19 and TRBJ1-2; 9 nucleotides line up with TRBD1. The sample was peripheral blood. Here the CDR3 DNA reads TGTGCCAGTAGTATAGACCTAGGCACGGGACAGGGATACTACACCTTC. Protein: CASSIDLGTGQGYYTF.